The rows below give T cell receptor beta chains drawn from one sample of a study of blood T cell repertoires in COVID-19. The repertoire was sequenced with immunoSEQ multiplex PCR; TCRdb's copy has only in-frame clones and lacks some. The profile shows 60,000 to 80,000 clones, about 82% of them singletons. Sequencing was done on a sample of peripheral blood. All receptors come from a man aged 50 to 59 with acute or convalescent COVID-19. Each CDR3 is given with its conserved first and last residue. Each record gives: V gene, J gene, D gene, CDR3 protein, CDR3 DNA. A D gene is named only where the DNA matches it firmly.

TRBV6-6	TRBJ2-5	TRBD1	CASSYSGDSQETQYF	TGTGCCAGCAGTTACTCTGGGGACAGTCAAGAGACCCAGTACTTC
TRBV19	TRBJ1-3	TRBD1	CASSPNRDSSGNTIYF	TGTGCCAGTAGTCCCAATCGGGACAGCTCTGGAAACACCATATATTTT
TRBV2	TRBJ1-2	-	CASTVGGSYYGYTF	TGTGCCAGCACCGTAGGAGGCAGCTACTATGGCTACACCTTC
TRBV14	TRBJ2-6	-	CASSQEAITPSGANVLTF	TGTGCCAGCAGCCAAGAAGCGATAACACCTTCTGGGGCCAACGTCCTGACTTTC
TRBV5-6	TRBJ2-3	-	CASSFAPGSDTQYF	TGTGCCAGCAGCTTCGCCCCAGGGTCAGATACGCAGTATTTT
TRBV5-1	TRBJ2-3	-	CASKVGPPTDTQYF	TGCGCCAGCAAGGTGGGCCCCCCCACAGATACGCAGTATTTT
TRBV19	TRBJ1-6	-	CASSMKSGDSPLHF	TGTGCCAGTAGTATGAAGTCCGGGGATTCACCCCTCCACTTT
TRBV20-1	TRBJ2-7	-	CSATGSYEQYF	TGCAGTGCTACCGGCTCCTACGAGCAGTACTTC
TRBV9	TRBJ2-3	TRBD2	CASSVEVARGGPSGWGTDTQYF	TGTGCCAGCAGCGTAGAGGTAGCGCGGGGGGGTCCTTCAGGCTGGGGCACAGATACGCAGTATTTT
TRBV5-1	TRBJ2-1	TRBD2	CASRTLPAGGLNEQFF	TGCGCCAGCAGGACCTTGCCTGCGGGGGGGCTTAATGAGCAGTTCTTC
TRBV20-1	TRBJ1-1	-	CSASGGVQAFF	TGCAGTGCTTCTGGAGGGGTTCAAGCTTTCTTT
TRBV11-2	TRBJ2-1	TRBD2	CASILGTSGHNEQFF	TGTGCCAGCATATTAGGAACTAGCGGGCACAATGAGCAGTTCTTC
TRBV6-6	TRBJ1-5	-	CASSFDRTAEPQHF	TGTGCCAGCAGTTTCGATCGGACAGCGGAACCCCAGCATTTT
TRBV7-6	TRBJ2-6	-	CASSSPTGPYSGANVLTF	TGTGCCAGCAGCTCCCCGACAGGCCCCTACTCTGGGGCCAACGTCCTGACTTTC
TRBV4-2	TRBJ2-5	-	CASSQDWDFVGTQYF	TGTGCCAGCAGCCAAGATTGGGACTTCGTTGGGACCCAGTACTTC
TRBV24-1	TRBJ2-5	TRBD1	CATSDAQGVAETQYF	TGTGCCACCAGTGATGCCCAGGGGGTTGCAGAGACCCAGTACTTC
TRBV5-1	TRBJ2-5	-	CASKQDLENQETQYF	TGCGCCAGCAAACAGGATCTCGAGAACCAAGAGACCCAGTACTTC
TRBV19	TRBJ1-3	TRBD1	CASRVGTGDFSGNTIYF	TGTGCCAGTAGAGTGGGGACAGGGGACTTCTCTGGAAACACCATATATTTT